This T cell receptor beta chain was sequenced for a study of blood T cells in healthy people across ages (dated by TCRdb to between 2014 and 2017). The study in broad terms: In model experiments, template switching captured roughly one uniquely barcoded TCR beta cDNA molecule for every two T cells. Age-related changes in TCR beta repertoire diversity were measured in the study by deep sequencing normalized with unique cDNA molecular identifiers. The donors were split into four age groups: young (average about 16 years), middle-aged (39), aged (approximately 60) and long-lived (roughly 80). To avoid experimental bias, donors of different ages were spread randomly across the sequencing lanes. For two donors (one aged 18 to 29 and one aged 80 or older), the study analyzed two additional independent replicas of 1 million unique cDNA reads from the same blood draw.

The donors were roughly 40 Caucasian individuals from Russia, aged roughly 6 to 100 years, who were systemically healthy. Around 10 milliliters of peripheral blood were collected from each donor into EDTA-treated Vacutainer tubes. Ficoll-Paque density-gradient centrifugation was used to isolate PBMCs, with at least 7 million obtained per sample. Trizol reagent was used to extract total RNA from the PBMCs, yielding at least 5 micrograms per sample. For every donor, flow cytometry on a PBMC aliquot measured the percentage of naive CD45RAhigh/CD27high T cells. The library came from 5' RACE. Sequencer: Illumina HiSeq 2500. The second PCR ran for about 6 to 12 cycles and used a J-beta primer mix along with a sample-barcoded 5' primer. Each TCR beta cDNA molecule received a unique molecular identifier from a template-switch 5' adaptor carrying 12 random nucleotides. Each sample yielded at least 3 million CDR3-containing paired-end reads. First-strand cDNA synthesis was performed from all RNA using the Mint cDNA synthesis kit, with priming by a TRBC-specific oligonucleotide. Following uracil-DNA glycosylase treatment, a first 18-cycle PCR with universal primers M1SS and BC2_uni_R was performed on all cDNA. The source study handled its data this way. Each sample was normalized by randomly selecting 1 million high-quality reads, each carrying a distinct molecular identifier. Instead of being binned into consensus sequences, reads with shared molecular identifiers were discarded. MiTCR, set to a Q25 quality threshold and the strictest error-elimination algorithm, was used for CDR3 identification, clonotype clustering and error correction. A nonparametric unseen species model with Euler transformation was used to estimate lower-bound total TCR beta diversity. TCRdb ran its own pipeline on the public reads, namely fastp trimming at Q25 and MiXCR clone calling, and kept in-frame beta chains. Every distinct CDR3 protein forms one entry, paired with its most common genes and DNA. Clone size and V and J calls follow TCRdb, not the original study. Present in this sample are about 1.6 million distinct CDR3 sequences, 30% to 35% of which were seen just once. The ten largest account for approximately 10% of the sample.

The junction shows trimming of 0 bases on V and 7 bases on J, and the gene matches do not reach 12 bases of it. CDR1 MNHEY and CDR2 SVGAGI are derived from the germline V gene. From the cysteine up to the phenylalanine, the CDR3 has a length of 18 residues. The read is trimmed to its CDR3 DNA, 54 bases read in frame from base 1. What the study reported, not specific to this receptor: A strong correlation was found between observed TCR beta diversity and the percentage of naive T cells measured by flow cytometry. Compared with the aged group, more naive CD4+ T cells, fewer expanded clones and increased TCR diversity were shown by the long-lived group, suggesting age selection. Estimates of total diversity from one million sequenced T cells were regarded as lower bounds and underestimates. The CMV infection status of donors was not known, potentially confounding age-related changes in expanded clonotypes. Since profiling was done on bulk unsorted PBMCs, naive and antigen-experienced compartments could not be conclusively compared. As age increased, observed TCR beta diversity per million T cells dropped in a roughly linear way, and a significant reduction was already evident by age about 40.

This clonotype showed up just a few times. The antigen it binds to is not known. One base away there is no much larger clone; base qualities are not given. The origin of this receptor is a woman aged 25 to 39 in good health. Recombination joined TRBV6-5 with TRBJ2-1; a stretch of 10 junction bases matches TRBD2. The sequenced material came from blood. The CDR3 reads CASSYSTRAGGLGNEQFF. The DNA reads as follows: TGTGCCAGCAGTTACTCGACGAGAGCGGGGGGGCTGGGGAATGAGCAGTTCTTC.